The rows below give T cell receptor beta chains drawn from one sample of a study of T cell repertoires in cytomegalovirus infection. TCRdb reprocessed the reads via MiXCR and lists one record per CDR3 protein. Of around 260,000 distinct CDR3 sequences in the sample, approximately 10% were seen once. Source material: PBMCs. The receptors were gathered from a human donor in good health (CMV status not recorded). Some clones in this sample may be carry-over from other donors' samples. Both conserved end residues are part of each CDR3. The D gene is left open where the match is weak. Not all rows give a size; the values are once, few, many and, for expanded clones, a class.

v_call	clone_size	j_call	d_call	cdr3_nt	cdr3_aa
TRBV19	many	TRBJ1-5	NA	TGTGCCAGTAGTTTTTGGCGCAATCAGCCCCAGCATTTT	CASSFWRNQPQHF
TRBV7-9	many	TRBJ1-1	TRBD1	TGTGCCAGCAGTCCGACAGGGGGCAAGAACACTGAAGCTTTCTTT	CASSPTGGKNTEAFF
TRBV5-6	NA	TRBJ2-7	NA	TGTGCCAGCAGCCCTAATCCCTCTGGGGCCGAGCAGTACTTC	CASSPNPSGAEQYF
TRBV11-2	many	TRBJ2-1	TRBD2	TGTGCCAGCAGCTTAGGACTAGCGGTTAACAATGAGCAGTTCTTC	CASSLGLAVNNEQFF
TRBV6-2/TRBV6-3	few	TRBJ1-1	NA	TGTGCCAGCAGGGCCGACAGGCTGACCTCCAACACTGAAGCTTTCTTT	CASRADRLTSNTEAFF
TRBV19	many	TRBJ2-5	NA	TGTGCCAGTAGTATGCAAGCCAGGGAAGAGACCCAGTACTTC	CASSMQAREETQYF
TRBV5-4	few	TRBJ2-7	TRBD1	TGTGCCAGCAGCCCCAGAGGGGGCAGGGTTGGCGAGCAGTACTTC	CASSPRGGRVGEQYF
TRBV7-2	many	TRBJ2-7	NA	TGTGCCAGCAGCGGTCAAGCGAGTTCCTACGAGCAGTACTTC	CASSGQASSYEQYF
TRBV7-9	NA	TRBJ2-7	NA	TGTGCCAGCAGCTCACCTCGTGAAGGCAGGGGCTACGAGCAGTACTTC	CASSSPREGRGYEQYF
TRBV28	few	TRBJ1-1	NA	TGTGCCAGCGGGTACCTGAACACTGAAGCTTTCTTT	CASGYLNTEAFF
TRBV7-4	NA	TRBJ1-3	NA	TGTGCCAGCAGCTCGGCTCGAGACACCATATATTTT	CASSSARDTIYF
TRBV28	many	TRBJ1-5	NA	TGTGCCAGCACCGTAGCGGGGTTAACTCAGCCCCAGCATTTT	CASTVAGLTQPQHF
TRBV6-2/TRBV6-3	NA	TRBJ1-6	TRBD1	TGTGCCAGCCGACAGGGCTCGACTTCACCCCTCCACTTT	CASRQGSTSPLHF
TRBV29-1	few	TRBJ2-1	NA	TGCAGCGTTGTAAGGGCGGACCGCAACAATGAGCAGTTCTTC	CSVVRADRNNEQFF
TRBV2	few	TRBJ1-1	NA	TGTGCCAGCAGATCCGACGGGAACACTGAAGCTTTCTTT	CASRSDGNTEAFF
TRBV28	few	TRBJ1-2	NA	TGTGCCAGCACCACAGGGTCCCTTGGCTACACCTTC	CASTTGSLGYTF
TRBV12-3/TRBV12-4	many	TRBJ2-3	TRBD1	TGTGCCAGCAGTTTAGCTGGACAGGGGTTAACAGATACGCAGTATTTT	CASSLAGQGLTDTQYF
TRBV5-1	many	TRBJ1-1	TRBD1	TGCGCCAGCAGCGAGCGACAGGGCCTTGAAGCTTTCTTT	CASSERQGLEAFF
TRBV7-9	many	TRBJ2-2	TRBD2	TGTGCCAGCAGCTTCGGGGGGGCCCTGAACACCGGGGAGCTGTTTTTT	CASSFGGALNTGELFF
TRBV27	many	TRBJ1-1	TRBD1	TGTGCCAGCAGTTTATTCGGGACAGCGAACACTGAAGCTTTCTTT	CASSLFGTANTEAFF
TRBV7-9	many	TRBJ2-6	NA	TGTGCCAGCAGCTACCTCCGGGACTGGGGGCCTGGGGCCAACGTCCTGACTTTC	CASSYLRDWGPGANVLTF
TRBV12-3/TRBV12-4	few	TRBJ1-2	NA	TGTGCCAGCAGTTTCGCCTGGAGAGACTATGGCTACACCTTC	CASSFAWRDYGYTF
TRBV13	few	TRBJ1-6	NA	TGTGCCAGCAGCTTAAGAACCCGACGGAATAATTCACCCCTCCACTTT	CASSLRTRRNNSPLHF
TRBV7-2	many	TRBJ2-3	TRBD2	TGTGCCAGCAGAATACTAGCGGGAGGAAGGACAGATACGCAGTATTTT	CASRILAGGRTDTQYF
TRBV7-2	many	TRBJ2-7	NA	TGTGCCAGCAGCTTAGTTTCGGGAGATCGTGAGCAGTACTTC	CASSLVSGDREQYF
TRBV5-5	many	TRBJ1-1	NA	TGTGCCAGCAGCTTTCAGGGGACCACTGAAGCTTTCTTT	CASSFQGTTEAFF
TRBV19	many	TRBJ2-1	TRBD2	TGTGCCAGTAGTGTCCCTCGAGCGGGAGTGGGCAATACCTACAATGAGCAGTTCTTC	CASSVPRAGVGNTYNEQFF
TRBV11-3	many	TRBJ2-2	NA	TGTGCCACCCAGGGAGCCGGGGAGCTGTTTTTT	CATQGAGELFF
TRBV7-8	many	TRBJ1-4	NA	TGTGCCAGCAGCTTGGGGGATGAAAAACTGTTTTTT	CASSLGDEKLFF
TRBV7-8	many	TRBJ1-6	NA	TGTGCCAGCAGCTTAGCCGGGAGCAGCTCCTATAATTCACCCCTCCACTTT	CASSLAGSSSYNSPLHF